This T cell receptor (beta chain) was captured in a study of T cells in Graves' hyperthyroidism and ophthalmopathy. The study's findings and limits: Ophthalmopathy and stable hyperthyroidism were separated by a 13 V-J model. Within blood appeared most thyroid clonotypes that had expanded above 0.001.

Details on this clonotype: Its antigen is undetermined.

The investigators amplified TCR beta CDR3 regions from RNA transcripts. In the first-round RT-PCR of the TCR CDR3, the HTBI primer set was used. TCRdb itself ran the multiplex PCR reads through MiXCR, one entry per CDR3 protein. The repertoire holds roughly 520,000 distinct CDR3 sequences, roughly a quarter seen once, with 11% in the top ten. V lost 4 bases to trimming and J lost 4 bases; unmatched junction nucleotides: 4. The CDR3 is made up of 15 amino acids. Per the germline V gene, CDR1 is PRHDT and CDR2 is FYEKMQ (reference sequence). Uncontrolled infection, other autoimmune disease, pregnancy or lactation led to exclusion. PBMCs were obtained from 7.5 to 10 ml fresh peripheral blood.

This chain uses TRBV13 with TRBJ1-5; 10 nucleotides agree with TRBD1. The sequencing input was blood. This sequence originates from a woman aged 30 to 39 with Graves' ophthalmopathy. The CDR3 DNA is TGTGCCAGCAGCTCCCGGGACAGGGGAAATCAGCCCCAGCATTTT. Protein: CASSSRDRGNQPQHF.